A single sample is the source of the 15 T cell receptor beta chains below, sequenced in a study of blood T cell repertoires in COVID-19. Some clones are missing from TCRdb's copy, which holds only in-frame ones; the method was immunoSEQ multiplex PCR. The profile shows 150,000 to 200,000 clones, 85% to 90% of them singletons. Sequencing was performed on peripheral blood. The receptors were gathered from a woman aged 55-69 years with COVID-19, enrolled during active disease.

The J gene is TRBJ2-2, the V gene TRBV4-3; D is possibly TRBD2 (5 bases). Germline V lookup: CDR1 LGHNA, CDR2 YSLEER. Trimming took 3 bases from V and 6 from J, leaving 17 bases between them. This CDR3 spans 16 amino acids. The CDR3 protein is CASSHPHPGKAGELFF. In DNA form, the CDR3 reads TGCGCCAGCAGCCATCCTCATCCCGGGAAGGCCGGGGAGCTGTTTTTT.

This clone was picked up one time. The chain has TRBV7-2 and TRBJ2-7; 13 bases are a match to TRBD2. J gave up 5 bases and V 8 bases, and 6 bases lay outside the gene matches. Germline-derived CDR1 and CDR2 are SGHTA and FQGNSA. The CDR3 consists of 14 residues. CDR3: CASSLAGGPHEQYF. CDR3 nucleotide sequence: TGTGCCAGCTCACTAGCGGGAGGGCCCCACGAGCAGTACTTC.

The rearrangement joins TRBV3-1 (or the pseudogene TRBV3-2) to TRBJ1-5; tentative D call: TRBD1 (5 bases). V lost 0 bases to trimming and J lost 7 bases, with 13 bases between them. CDR3 length equals 15 residues. Germline V CDR1 and CDR2: LGHDT, YNNKEL (reference sequence). CDR3 DNA: TGTGCCAGCAGCCAAGATAAGGGGAAGGGCCAGCCCCAGCATTTT. Translating it yields CASSQDKGKGQPQHF.

The genes are TRBV5-4 and TRBJ1-3; 7 bases line up with TRBD1. The J segment lost 0 bases and the V segment lost 4 bases, leaving 10 bases of the junction unmatched. The CDR3 is 17 residues long. Per the germline V gene, CDR1 is SGHNT and CDR2 is YYREEE (reference sequence). CDR3 sequence: CASSDGTDLYSGNTIYF. In nucleotides, the CDR3 is TGTGCCAGCAGCGACGGGACAGACTTATACTCTGGAAACACCATATATTTT.

The chain is built from TRBV19 and TRBJ1-4; D not resolved. The CDR3 totals 16 residues. Per germline, CDR1 LNHDA and CDR2 SQIVND (reference sequence). V was cut by 4 bases and J by 0 bases, with 12 bases left in between. Here the CDR3 reads CASSTHRAATNEKLFF. The CDR3 DNA reads TGTGCCAGTAGTACACACAGAGCTGCAACTAATGAAAAACTGTTTTTT.

The rearrangement links TRBV19 to TRBJ2-6; TRBD1 agrees at 10 bases. CDR1 is LNHDA, CDR2 SQIVND, per germline (reference sequence). The ends lost 3 bases at V and 4 bases at J; junction bases unmatched: 6. The CDR3 spans 17 residues. CDR3 in DNA: TGTGCCAGTAGTATCCGGGACAGGGGAAGGGGGGCCAACGTCCTGACTTTC. This encodes CASSIRDRGRGANVLTF.

V usage is TRBV12-3 or TRBV12-4 and J usage is TRBJ2-4, with 8 bases fitting TRBD1. The CDR3 extends over 13 amino acids. V shed 5 bases, J shed 8 bases, and the junction held 5 bases outside the gene matches. The CDR3 reads CASSRQGRDIQYF. In DNA, the CDR3 is TGTGCCAGCAGTCGACAGGGGAGAGACATTCAGTACTTC.

The chain recombines TRBV9 with TRBJ1-2; D is unclear. The CDR3 consists of 17 residues. Per the germline V gene, CDR1 is SGDLS and CDR2 is YYNGEE. Trimming took off 4 bases at V and 2 bases at J, with 21 bases between the two ends. CDR3 DNA sequence: TGTGCCAGCAGCCCAAAAAACCCCCGCGGAGGAAACTATGGCTACACCTTC. It specifies CASSPKNPRGGNYGYTF.

This chain connects TRBV6-2 or TRBV6-3 to TRBJ1-5; 7 bases are a match to TRBD1. Germline V gene data show CDR1 as MNHEY and CDR2 as SVGEGT. The CDR3 is made up of 13 amino acids. Trimming at V came to 5 bases and at J to 3 bases, leaving 1 base not matched to a gene. Here the CDR3 DNA reads TGTGCCAGCAGTGACAGGGTCAATCAGCCCCAGCATTTT. The encoded protein is CASSDRVNQPQHF.

The V gene is TRBV5-8, the J gene TRBJ1-5; 7 nucleotides align to TRBD1. The V gene's germline CDR1 is SGHTS and CDR2 YDEGEE. This CDR3 has 15 residues. J gave up 7 bases and V 1 base, and 8 bases lay outside the gene matches. The CDR3 DNA reads as TGTGCCAGCAGCTTGACCGACAGGGAATCACAGCCCCAGCATTTT. It translates to CASSLTDRESQPQHF.

V is TRBV12-3 or TRBV12-4 and J is TRBJ1-4, with TRBD1 matching over 7 bases. The V segment lost 6 bases and the J segment 7 bases; nucleotides outside the gene matches: 2. The CDR3 covers 12 residues. The CDR3 coding sequence is TGTGCCAGCAGCTGGACAGGTGAAAAACTGTTTTTT. Its protein is CASSWTGEKLFF.

The rearrangement uses TRBV29-1 and TRBJ2-5, with D unclear. The V and J ends lost 4 bases and 4 bases respectively, with 16 bases between them. From germline, CDR1 is SQVTM and CDR2 ANQGSEA. The CDR3 covers 14 residues. The CDR3 DNA follows: TGCAGCGTTGGGTTAATGGGCCACGGAGAGACCCAGTACTTC. The encoded protein is CSVGLMGHGETQYF. The full variable domain, its missing parts supplied by reference TRBV29-1 and TRBJ2-5, is SAVISQKPSRDICQRGTSLTIQCQVDSQVTMMFWYRQQPGQSLTLIATANQGSEATYESGFVIDKFPISRPNLTFSTLTVSNMSPEDSSIYLCSVGLMGHGETQYFGPGTRLLVL.

The rearrangement joins TRBV24-1 to TRBJ1-1; D ambiguous. The V and J ends lost 4 bases and 4 bases respectively, with 9 bases between them. The V gene's germline CDR1 is KGHDR and CDR2 SFDVKD. The CDR3 sequence is 13 residues long. The CDR3 bases are TGTGCCACCAGTGAACCCGGACTCACTGAAGCTTTCTTT. Protein: CATSEPGLTEAFF.

The V call is TRBV19, the J call TRBJ2-1; D is perhaps TRBD2 (6 bases). The CDR3 contains 14 residues. The V end lost 3 bases, the J end lost 6 bases, and 12 bases lay between the germline ends. Per germline, CDR1 LNHDA and CDR2 SQIVND (reference sequence). CDR3 region: CASSINGGGNEQFF. CDR3 nucleotides: TGTGCCAGTAGTATCAACGGGGGAGGCAATGAGCAGTTCTTC.

J is TRBJ2-3 and V is TRBV18; 7 bases align to TRBD2. The J segment lost 6 bases and the V segment lost 3 bases, leaving 3 bases of the junction unmatched. The CDR3 sequence is 13 residues long. The germline V gene encodes CDR1 KGHSH and CDR2 LQKENI. The CDR3 sequence: CASSPSGRDTQYF. The CDR3 nucleotides read TGTGCCAGCTCACCTTCCGGGAGGGATACGCAGTATTTT.